The rows below give T cell receptor beta chains drawn from one sample of a study of human T cells and chemical hapten exposure. Each CDR3 protein is one row after TCRdb ran MiXCR on the RACE reads. This sample yields tens of thousands of distinct CDR3 sequences, of which about 8.9% are seen a single time; 15% belongs to the top ten. The sample was whole blood, taken in connection with sensitization to the hapten diphenylcyclopropenone (DPC). Receptor source: a woman between 35 and 50 years old with alopecia areata. Some clones in this sample may be carry-over from other donors' samples. Each CDR3 is given with its conserved first and last residue. The D gene is left open where the match is weak. Size is stated for part of the rows, as once, few or many counts, or as a class when the clone is expanded.

cdr3_aa: CAQKGGGVETGELFF
cdr3_nt: TGTGCCCAGAAGGGCGGGGGAGTAGAAACCGGGGAGCTGTTTTTT
j_call: TRBJ2-2
d_call: TRBD2
clone_size: -
v_call: TRBV2

cdr3_aa: CASSLVGASSYNEQFF
cdr3_nt: TGCGCCAGCAGCTTGGTGGGGGCGAGCTCCTACAATGAGCAGTTCTTC
j_call: TRBJ2-1
d_call: -
clone_size: many
v_call: TRBV5-1

cdr3_aa: CASSRQGQNTGELFF
cdr3_nt: TGTGCCAGCAGCCGACAGGGGCAGAACACCGGGGAGCTGTTTTTT
j_call: TRBJ2-2
d_call: TRBD1
clone_size: many
v_call: TRBV7-2

cdr3_aa: CASTLRWSSYNSPLHF
cdr3_nt: TGTGCCAGCACCCTCCGGTGGAGCTCCTATAATTCACCCCTCCACTTT
j_call: TRBJ1-6
d_call: -
clone_size: many
v_call: TRBV6-5

cdr3_aa: CASSYSWASGGADTGELFF
cdr3_nt: TGTGCCAGCAGTTACTCGTGGGCTAGCGGGGGTGCGGACACCGGGGAGCTGTTTTTT
j_call: TRBJ2-2
d_call: TRBD2
clone_size: -
v_call: TRBV6-5

cdr3_aa: CAWSPDRGPNYGYTF
cdr3_nt: TGTGCCTGGAGTCCGGACAGGGGGCCGAACTATGGCTACACCTTC
j_call: TRBJ1-2
d_call: TRBD1
clone_size: many
v_call: TRBV30

cdr3_aa: CASSFQDRGGGELFF
cdr3_nt: TGTGCCAGCAGTTTTCAGGACAGGGGTGGCGGGGAGCTGTTTTTT
j_call: TRBJ2-2
d_call: TRBD1
clone_size: -
v_call: TRBV28

cdr3_aa: CASSLARYTGELFF
cdr3_nt: TGTGCCAGCAGCTTAGCTAGGTACACCGGGGAGCTGTTTTTT
j_call: TRBJ2-2
d_call: -
clone_size: many
v_call: TRBV5-6

cdr3_aa: CASSKGQGSQPQHF
cdr3_nt: TGCGCCAGCAGTAAAGGACAGGGGAGTCAGCCCCAGCATTTT
j_call: TRBJ1-5
d_call: TRBD1
clone_size: many
v_call: TRBV5-1

cdr3_aa: CASSVPLYGYTF
cdr3_nt: TGTGCCAGCTCAGTTCCCCTCTATGGCTACACCTTC
j_call: TRBJ1-2
d_call: -
clone_size: few
v_call: TRBV28

cdr3_aa: CASSLGQGSYEQYF
cdr3_nt: TGCGCCAGCAGCCTTGGACAGGGTTCCTACGAGCAGTACTTC
j_call: TRBJ2-7
d_call: TRBD1
clone_size: many
v_call: TRBV4-1

cdr3_aa: CASSIPLLAGTETQYF
cdr3_nt: TGTGCCAGCAGTATACCACTCCTAGCGGGGACAGAGACCCAGTACTTC
j_call: TRBJ2-5
d_call: TRBD2
clone_size: -
v_call: TRBV3-1

cdr3_aa: CSSSLARDTEAFF
cdr3_nt: TGCAGCTCCTCCCTGGCCAGGGACACTGAAGCTTTCTTT
j_call: TRBJ1-1
d_call: -
clone_size: many
v_call: TRBV29-1

cdr3_aa: CASSPPGLAGAKNTGELFF
cdr3_nt: TGTGCCAGCAGCCCCCCCGGACTAGCGGGGGCCAAGAACACCGGGGAGCTGTTTTTT
j_call: TRBJ2-2
d_call: TRBD2
clone_size: many
v_call: TRBV3-1

cdr3_aa: CASSVGRQPTDTQYF
cdr3_nt: TGTGCCAGCAGCGTAGGTCGGCAGCCCACAGATACGCAGTATTTT
j_call: TRBJ2-3
d_call: -
clone_size: many
v_call: TRBV9

cdr3_aa: CASSIERHSPLHF
cdr3_nt: TGTGCCAGCAGCATCGAACGGCACTCACCCCTCCACTTT
j_call: TRBJ1-6
d_call: -
clone_size: many
v_call: TRBV5-8

cdr3_aa: CASSTATGDFIYSNQPQHF
cdr3_nt: TGTGCCAGCAGTACAGCTACAGGGGATTTCATTTATAGCAATCAGCCCCAGCATTTT
j_call: TRBJ1-5
d_call: TRBD1
clone_size: many
v_call: TRBV6-2/TRBV6-3

cdr3_aa: CSARDVERGGTDTQYF
cdr3_nt: TGCAGTGCTAGAGACGTCGAGCGGGGGGGAACAGATACGCAGTATTTT
j_call: TRBJ2-3
d_call: TRBD2
clone_size: many
v_call: TRBV20-1

cdr3_aa: CASSFHHRGRFSNQPQHF
cdr3_nt: TGTGCCAGCAGCTTCCACCATAGGGGAAGATTTAGCAATCAGCCCCAGCATTTT
j_call: TRBJ1-5
d_call: -
clone_size: few
v_call: TRBV7-8

cdr3_aa: CASSPGTGGYEQYF
cdr3_nt: TGTGCCAGCAGTCCTGGGACAGGGGGCTACGAGCAGTACTTC
j_call: TRBJ2-7
d_call: TRBD1
clone_size: many
v_call: TRBV12-3/TRBV12-4

cdr3_aa: CASSSRQGSDTQYF
cdr3_nt: TGTGCCAGCAGTTCTCGACAGGGGTCGGATACGCAGTATTTT
j_call: TRBJ2-3
d_call: TRBD1
clone_size: -
v_call: TRBV6-1

cdr3_aa: CASSRTGTGVAGNTIYF
cdr3_nt: TGTGCCAGCAGCCGAACCGGGACAGGGGTCGCGGGAAACACCATATATTTT
j_call: TRBJ1-3
d_call: TRBD1
clone_size: few
v_call: TRBV3-1

cdr3_aa: CASSLGDYRNIQYF
cdr3_nt: TGTGCCAGCAGCTTAGGGGACTACCGGAACATTCAGTACTTC
j_call: TRBJ2-4
d_call: TRBD2
clone_size: many
v_call: TRBV7-8

cdr3_aa: CSARRAGAKTSTDTQYF
cdr3_nt: TGCAGTGCTAGAAGGGCAGGGGCCAAGACTAGCACAGATACGCAGTATTTT
j_call: TRBJ2-3
d_call: -
clone_size: few
v_call: TRBV20-1

cdr3_aa: CASRKLYEQYF
cdr3_nt: TGTGCCAGCAGAAAACTCTACGAGCAGTACTTC
j_call: TRBJ2-7
d_call: -
clone_size: few
v_call: TRBV28

cdr3_aa: CASSLPSEQFF
cdr3_nt: TGTGCCAGCAGCTTACCGAGTGAGCAGTTCTTC
j_call: TRBJ2-1
d_call: -
clone_size: -
v_call: TRBV7-8

cdr3_aa: CASSPKGPTEAFF
cdr3_nt: TGTGCCAGCAGCCCTAAAGGTCCCACTGAAGCTTTCTTT
j_call: TRBJ1-1
d_call: -
clone_size: -
v_call: TRBV28

cdr3_aa: CASSNGPQETQYF
cdr3_nt: TGCGCCAGCAGCAATGGACCGCAAGAGACCCAGTACTTC
j_call: TRBJ2-5
d_call: -
clone_size: many
v_call: TRBV5-1

cdr3_aa: CASSQSKGRTEAFF
cdr3_nt: TGTGCCAGCAGCCAAAGTAAGGGGAGGACTGAAGCTTTCTTT
j_call: TRBJ1-1
d_call: -
clone_size: few
v_call: TRBV3-1

cdr3_aa: CSASVAYTQYF
cdr3_nt: TGCAGTGCTAGCGTAGCTTATACGCAGTATTTT
j_call: TRBJ2-3
d_call: -
clone_size: many
v_call: TRBV20-1

cdr3_aa: CASSLTTGGSRAFF
cdr3_nt: TGTGCCAGCAGCTTAACAACAGGGGGATCGCGGGCTTTCTTT
j_call: TRBJ1-1
d_call: TRBD1
clone_size: many
v_call: TRBV7-9

cdr3_aa: CSVDGLGADYGYTF
cdr3_nt: TGCAGCGTTGATGGCTTGGGCGCCGACTATGGCTACACCTTC
j_call: TRBJ1-2
d_call: -
clone_size: many
v_call: TRBV29-1

cdr3_aa: CASSVDRGSISGYTF
cdr3_nt: TGTGCCAGCAGCGTGGACAGGGGAAGCATAAGTGGCTACACCTTC
j_call: TRBJ1-2
d_call: TRBD1
clone_size: -
v_call: TRBV7-2